This TCR beta chain is drawn from a study of T cell responses to AZD1222 COVID-19 vaccine (dated by TCRdb to 2020 to 2022). Some background on the complete study: AZD1222 recipients whose second dose came at about 4 weeks and those whose second dose came at about 12 weeks were combined into one group, since spike-specific TCR depth and breadth did not differ between the two schedules. Enrollment into the trials was organized by age into subgroups of 18-55, 56-69 and 70-plus years, and those subgroups contained roughly 140, 27 and 60 TCR-sequenced participants, respectively. A total of just over 230 trial participants underwent TCR sequencing, of whom 207 had received two doses of AZD1222 and some 25 had received two doses of the MenACWY control vaccine. Results the study describes overall, beyond this receptor: No day 14 peak-response samples were available, so repertoires were characterized only after the peak T cell response. The 56-69-year group was small, and its depth increase did not reach significance, likely because of low power. Epitopes outside the regions mutated in the B.1.351 and B.1.1.7 variants were reportedly recognized by nearly half of the unique spike-specific TCRs. Conclusions about previously exposed vaccinees were limited because only six or seven AZD1222 recipients were SARS-CoV-2 seropositive at baseline. Most participants were white British and females outnumbered males, and the authors suggested that clonal diversity may have been underestimated. A significant rise in spike-specific TCR breadth and depth was observed after two AZD1222 doses relative to day 0 and relative to MenACWY recipients. CD4 TCRs associated with the vaccine covered the entire spike protein, and the dominant responses were in regions 160-218 and 743-854.

Explained via the paper, the time point label denotes: baseline before first vaccination. The vaccinee samples were drawn from two UK trials, COV001 and COV002, one of which was a single-blind randomized controlled phase 2/3 trial testing AZD1222 (ChAdOx1 nCoV-19) in healthy adults. Trial participant PBMC samples were collected at day 0 and day 28 after the second dose for TCRbeta chain sequencing. The CDR3 regions of human TCRbeta chains were analyzed by immunosequencing. The authors' analysis ran thus. Repertoire TCRs were matched against a reference library of SARS-CoV-2-specific TCRs generated with the MIRA antigen-specificity platform. Breadth meant the fraction of unique TCRs that were SARS-CoV-2-associated, whereas depth meant the fraction of total T cells that were SARS-CoV-2-associated. Using the MIRA data, each spike-specific TCR was assigned both to the spike region to which the TCR was reactive and to a CD4 or CD8 class. Log10-transformed breadth and depth values were compared by one-way ANOVA with Sidak's multiple comparisons tests. Entries here come from immuneACCESS through TCRdb and include only in-frame sequences with V and J called. Some clones fail to appear in such tables; in the studies checked, an unresolved V gene covers under half of the shortfall, and the cause of the remainder is unknown. That table gives V, J and clone size, and the DNA gave D and trimming. The sample table contains about 150,000 clones; only one count was recorded for approximately 90% of them. 2.5% to 4% of the sample lies in the top ten.

Worth noting for this clone: Its antigen is currently not known. Base qualities are not recorded, but no much larger clone differs from it by a single base.

The germline V gene gives CDR1 as ENHRY and CDR2 as SYGVKD. V trim: 0 bases; J trim: 4 bases; unmatched bases: 5. The CDR3 starts with the cysteine, ends with the phenylalanine, and has 16 residues. Kept here is only the CDR3 DNA, which spans 48 bases and is read in frame from base 1. The sample consisted of peripheral blood, taken on day 0 of AZD1222 vaccination. The sequence joins TRBV10-3 to TRBJ1-5; TRBD1 aligns with 8 central bases. This clonotype was sampled from an adult in good health. Here is the DNA: TGTGCCATCAGTGAGTCAATGCGACAGGGGAATCAGCCCCAGCATTTT. Its translation is CAISESMRQGNQPQHF.